This entry is about one T cell receptor (beta chain). The data were taken from a study of blood T cell repertoires in COVID-19. Overall study: Some COVID-19 samples were acute and others convalescent; all came from the United States, Italy and Spain. T cells, B-cell-depleted T cells, or PBMCs supplied cDNA or gDNA.

The CDR3 loop spans 17 amino acids. The germline V and J ends were trimmed by 3 bases and 3 bases, with 17 bases remaining between them. Germline V gives CDR1 KGHDR, CDR2 SFDVKD. Authors' methods: By means of reference gene primer amplification, nucleated cell counts were estimated. TCRdb's copy holds only in-frame clones and misses some; the assay was immunoSEQ multiplex PCR. V and J calls plus clone size are reproduced from that table; the DNA served to infer D and trimming. The sample records fewer than 250,000 clones, over 80% being singletons. Patients of the Seattle cohort, enrolled during active infection, were followed longitudinally.

The rearrangement joins TRBV24-1 to TRBJ1-5; D gene unclear. Sample: peripheral blood. The sequence was collected from a man under 40 with COVID-19, enrolled during active disease. CDR3 DNA sequence: TGTGCCACCAGTGATATGAACTCCGGGTCCACCAATCAGCCCCAGCATTTT. Encoded protein: CATSDMNSGSTNQPQHF.